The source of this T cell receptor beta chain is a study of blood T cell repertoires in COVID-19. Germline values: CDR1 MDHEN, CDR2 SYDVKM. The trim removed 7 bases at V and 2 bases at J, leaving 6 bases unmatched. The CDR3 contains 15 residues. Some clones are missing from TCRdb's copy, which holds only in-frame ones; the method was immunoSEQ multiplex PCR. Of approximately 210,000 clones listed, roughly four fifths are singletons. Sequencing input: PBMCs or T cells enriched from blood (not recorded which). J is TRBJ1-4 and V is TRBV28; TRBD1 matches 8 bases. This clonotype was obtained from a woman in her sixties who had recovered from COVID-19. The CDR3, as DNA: TGTGCCAGCAACCTACAGGGGGGCACTAATGAAAAACTGTTTTTT. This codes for CASNLQGGTNEKLFF.